These 11 T cell receptor beta chains came from one sample sequenced in a study of tumor-infiltrating lymphocytes in oesophageal squamous cell carcinoma. Each CDR3 protein is one row after TCRdb ran MiXCR on the PCR reads. Altogether over 20,000 distinct CDR3 sequences are present, around 34% being singletons, with the ten largest covering approximately 20%. Sequencing input: esophageal tumor tissue. The receptors originated from a female donor with esophageal squamous cell carcinoma.

Points on this clonotype: It may be a read error: a sequence one base away is much more abundant. The J gene is TRBJ2-3, the V gene TRBV11-2; 7 bases agree with TRBD2. Germline V gene sequence: CDR1 SGHAT, CDR2 FQNNGV. J was trimmed by 14 bases and V by 8 bases; bases with no gene match: 16. This CDR3 comprises 13 residues. The CDR3 sequence: CASGRGYTGELYF. The CDR3 DNA reads as TGTGCCAGCGGGCGGGGGTACACCGGGGAGCTGTATTTT.

J is TRBJ2-3 and V is TRBV6-6; no firm D call. The J call may be in error: the DNA end matches TRBJ1-1 better. This CDR3 contains 11 residues. Germline CDR1 is MNHNY and CDR2 is SVGAGI (reference sequence). In DNA form, the CDR3 reads TGTGCCTCGACCGATTCACCCCCGGCTTTCTTT. The encoded protein is CASTDSPPAFF.

Regarding this clonotype: Because the CDR3 is missing its conserved closing phenylalanine or tryptophan, this is likely a read error. It is unclear where the CDR3 begins or ends on the DNA, so no DNA is shown, and the CDR3 is as TCRdb lists it. CDR3 region: CASSEGATGQSQYFGP. The chain uses TRBV6-1 and TRBJ2-3; the table's D call, TRBD1, was not checked against the DNA. The germline gives CDR1 MNHNS, CDR2 SASEGT. The CDR3 sequence runs 16 residues, both termini included.

This clonotype was found a few times. The gene calls are TRBV4-1 and TRBJ2-7; TRBD1 aligns across 9 bases. The CDR3 contains 17 residues. CDR1 is MGHRA and CDR2 is YSYEKL in the germline V gene. V trimming: 1 base; J trimming: 0 bases; junction bases outside the gene matches: 7. The CDR3 sequence is CASSQAWTGDNSYEQYF. DNA of the CDR3: TGCGCCAGCAGCCAAGCCTGGACAGGGGACAACTCCTACGAGCAGTACTTC.

By share of the sample, this clonotype is medium-sized. V gene TRBV11-2 combines with J gene TRBJ2-3; D perhaps matches TRBD2 (6 bases). The CDR3 runs to 14 residues. Between the trimmed V and J ends, which lost 4 bases and 8 bases, there was a span of 16 bases. Germline V lookup: CDR1 SGHAT, CDR2 FQNNGV. CDR3 DNA sequence: TGTGCCAGCAGCTCTATCCGGGACTGGAGTACGCAGTATTTT. Encoded protein: CASSSIRDWSTQYF.

The rearrangement uses TRBV11-2 and TRBJ2-5; no reliable D call. The closer fit of TRBJ2-1 to the DNA end suggests the J call may be wrong. This CDR3 spans 12 amino acids. Germline CDR1 SGHAT, CDR2 FQNNGV. This CDR3 reads CASSLVAYEQFF. CDR3 nucleotides: TGTGCCAGCAGCTTAGTTGCGTACGAGCAGTTCTTC.

Ten or more counts support this clonotype. The rearrangement joins TRBV27 to TRBJ1-6, with D perhaps TRBD1 (5 bases). This CDR3 has 13 amino acids. The germline V gene has CDR1 MNHEY and CDR2 SMNVEV (reference sequence). Trimming took off 2 bases at V and 8 bases at J, with 7 bases between the two ends. The CDR3 here is CASSLVGDSPLHF. The CDR3 bases are TGTGCCAGCAGTTTAGTAGGGGATTCACCCCTCCACTTT.

This clonotype appeared a few times. This chain connects TRBV7-6 to TRBJ2-3; D is unresolved. The V gene's germline CDR1 is SGHVS and CDR2 FNYEAQ. The CDR3 is 12 amino acids. The germline V and J ends were trimmed by 5 bases and 3 bases, with 6 bases remaining between them. The CDR3 loop reads CASSQVTDTQYF. The CDR3 bases are TGTGCCAGCAGCCAAGTAACAGATACGCAGTATTTT. Together with reference TRBV7-6 and TRBJ2-3, the CDR3 gives the full variable domain: GAGVSQSPRYKVTKRGQDVALRCDPISGHVSLYWYRQALGQGPEFLTYFNYEAQQDKSGLPNDRFSAERPEGSISTLTIQRTEQRDSAMYRCASSQVTDTQYFGPGTRLTVL.

At least ten counts were recorded for this clonotype. V is TRBV19 and J is TRBJ2-6; 9 nucleotides agree with TRBD1. Matching the DNA end better, TRBJ2-7 makes the J call doubtful. Germline V gives CDR1 LNHDA, CDR2 SQIVND (reference sequence). The CDR3 consists of 15 residues. The CDR3 loop is CASSIGWGQGYEQYF. As DNA, the CDR3 is TGTGCCAGTAGTATAGGTTGGGGACAGGGCTACGAGCAGTACTTC.

This clonotype has at least ten counts. V is TRBV2 and J is TRBJ1-1, with D perhaps TRBD1 (6 bases). Trimming removed 6 bases from V and 0 bases from J, with 11 bases in between. Germline lookup yields CDR1 SNHLY and CDR2 FYNNEI. This CDR3 has 14 residues. CDR3 coding DNA: TGTGCCAGCAGGAGACAGGCCTTGAACACTGAAGCTTTCTTT. Protein: CASRRQALNTEAFF.

Many counts were recorded for this clonotype. The chain carries TRBV5-1 and TRBJ1-2; weak D call: TRBD1 (6 bases). The CDR3 runs to 13 residues. Germline CDR1 reads SGHRS; CDR2 reads YFSETQ. The ends were cut back, 0 bases at V and 7 bases at J, with 10 bases in the middle. The CDR3 spells CASSLGHRVGYTF. CDR3 coding DNA: TGCGCCAGCAGCTTGGGCCACAGGGTTGGCTACACCTTC.